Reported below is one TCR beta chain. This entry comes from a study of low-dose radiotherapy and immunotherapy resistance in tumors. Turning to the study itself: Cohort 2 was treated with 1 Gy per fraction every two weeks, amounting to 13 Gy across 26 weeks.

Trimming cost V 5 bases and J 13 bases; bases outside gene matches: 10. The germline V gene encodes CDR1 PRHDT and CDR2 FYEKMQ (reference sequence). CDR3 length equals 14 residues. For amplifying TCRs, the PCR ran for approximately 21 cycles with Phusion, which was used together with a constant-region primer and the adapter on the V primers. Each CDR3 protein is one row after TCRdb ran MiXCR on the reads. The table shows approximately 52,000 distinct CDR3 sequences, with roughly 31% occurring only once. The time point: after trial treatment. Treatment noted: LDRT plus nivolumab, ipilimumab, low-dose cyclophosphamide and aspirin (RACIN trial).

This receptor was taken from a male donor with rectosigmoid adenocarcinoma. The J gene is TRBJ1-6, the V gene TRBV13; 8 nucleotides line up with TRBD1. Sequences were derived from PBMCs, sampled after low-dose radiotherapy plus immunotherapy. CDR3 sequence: CASSLGTGVSPLHF. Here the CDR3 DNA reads TGTGCCAGCAGCCTCGGGACAGGAGTTTCGCCCCTCCACTTT.